The clone carrying this T cell receptor (beta chain) was recorded only once. Its antigen is not identified. The data derive from a study of cytomegalovirus exposure and HLA in healthy donors. Study context: The same platform was used for the 95 to 150 validation repertoires and the approximately 670 first-cohort repertoires, a later analysis reported.

Profiled with immunoSEQ multiplex PCR; TCRdb holds only in-frame clones, not every one. This table holds about 160,000 clones, 70% to 90% found once. CDR1 and CDR2 (germline): MNHNS, SASEGT. This CDR3 is 18 amino acids long. V lost 3 bases to trimming and J lost 3 bases; unmatched junction nucleotides: 15. General study findings and limits: According to the study, 160 or so TCR beta chains were cytomegalovirus-associated.

The rearrangement joins TRBV6-1 to TRBJ2-3; 7 bases line up with TRBD2. The sequenced sample was PBMCs. The origin of this receptor is a man younger than 35 in good health and CMV-seronegative. The CDR3 sequence: CASSDRRETAGGTDTQYF. CDR3 nucleotides: TGTGCCAGCAGTGACCGGCGGGAGACGGCTGGTGGGACAGATACGCAGTATTTT.